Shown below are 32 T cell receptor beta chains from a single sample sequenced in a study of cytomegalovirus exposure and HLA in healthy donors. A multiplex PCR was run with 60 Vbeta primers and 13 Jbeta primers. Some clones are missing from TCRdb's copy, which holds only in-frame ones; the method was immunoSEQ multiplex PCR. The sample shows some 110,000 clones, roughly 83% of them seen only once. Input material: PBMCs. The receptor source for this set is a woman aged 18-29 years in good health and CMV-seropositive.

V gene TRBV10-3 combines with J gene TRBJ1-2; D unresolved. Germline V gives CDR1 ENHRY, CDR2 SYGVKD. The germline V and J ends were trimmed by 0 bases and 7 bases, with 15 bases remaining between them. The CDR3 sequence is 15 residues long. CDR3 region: CAISESEGAGSGYTF. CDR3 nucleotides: TGTGCCATCAGTGAGTCGGAGGGCGCAGGAAGTGGCTACACCTTC.

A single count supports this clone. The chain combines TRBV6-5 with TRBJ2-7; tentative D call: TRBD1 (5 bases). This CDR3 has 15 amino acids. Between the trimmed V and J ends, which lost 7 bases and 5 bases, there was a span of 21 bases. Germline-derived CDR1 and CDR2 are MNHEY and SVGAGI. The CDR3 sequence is CASKKGAKLSHEQYF. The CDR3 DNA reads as TGTGCCAGCAAAAAAGGGGCCAAATTGTCCCACGAGCAGTACTTC.

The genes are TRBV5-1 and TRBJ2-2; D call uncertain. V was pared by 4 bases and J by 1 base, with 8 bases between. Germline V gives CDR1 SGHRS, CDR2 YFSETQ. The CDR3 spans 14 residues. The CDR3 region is CASSLRQNTGELFF. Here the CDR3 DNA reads TGCGCCAGCAGCCTTCGACAGAACACCGGGGAGCTGTTTTTT.

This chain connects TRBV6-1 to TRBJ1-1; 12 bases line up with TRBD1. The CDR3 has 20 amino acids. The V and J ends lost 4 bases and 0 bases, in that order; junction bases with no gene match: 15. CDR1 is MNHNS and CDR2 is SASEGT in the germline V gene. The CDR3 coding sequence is TGTGCCAGCAGTGGGCCGGGACAGGGGGCAGAAAGCTCGATGAACACTGAAGCTTTCTTT. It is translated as CASSGPGQGAESSMNTEAFF.

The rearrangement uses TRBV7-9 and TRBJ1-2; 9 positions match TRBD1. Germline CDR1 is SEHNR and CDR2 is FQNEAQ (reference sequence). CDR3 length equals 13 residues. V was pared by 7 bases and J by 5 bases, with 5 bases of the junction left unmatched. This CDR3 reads CASTGTGIYGYTF. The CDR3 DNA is TGTGCCAGCACCGGGACAGGGATTTATGGCTACACCTTC.

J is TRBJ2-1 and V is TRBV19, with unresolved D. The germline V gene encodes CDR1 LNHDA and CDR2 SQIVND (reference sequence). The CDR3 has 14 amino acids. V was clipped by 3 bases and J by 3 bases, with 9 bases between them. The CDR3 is CASSITHNYNEQFF. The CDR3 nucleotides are TGTGCCAGTAGTATCACACACAACTACAATGAGCAGTTCTTC.

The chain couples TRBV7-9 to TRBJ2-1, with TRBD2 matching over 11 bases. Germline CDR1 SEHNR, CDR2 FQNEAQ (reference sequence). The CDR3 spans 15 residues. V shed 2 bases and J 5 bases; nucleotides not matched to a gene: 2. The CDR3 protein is CASSLKLAGDNEQFF. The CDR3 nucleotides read TGTGCCAGCAGCTTAAAACTAGCGGGAGACAATGAGCAGTTCTTC. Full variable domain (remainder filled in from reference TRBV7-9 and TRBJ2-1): DTGVSQNPRHKITKRGQNVTFRCDPISEHNRLYWYRQTLGQGPEFLTYFQNEAQLEKSRLLSDRFSAERPKGSFSTLEIQRTEQGDSAMYLCASSLKLAGDNEQFFGPGTRLTVL.

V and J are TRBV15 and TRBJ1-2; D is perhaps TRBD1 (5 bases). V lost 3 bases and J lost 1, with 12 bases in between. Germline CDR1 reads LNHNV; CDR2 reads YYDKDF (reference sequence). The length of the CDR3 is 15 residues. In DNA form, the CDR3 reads TGTGCCACCAGCAGCCCTAGTAGGGGTAACTATGGCTACACCTTC. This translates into CATSSPSRGNYGYTF.

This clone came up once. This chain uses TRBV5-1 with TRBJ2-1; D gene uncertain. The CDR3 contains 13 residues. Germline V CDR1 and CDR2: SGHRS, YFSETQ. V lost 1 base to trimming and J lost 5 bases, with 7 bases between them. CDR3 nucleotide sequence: TGCGCCAGCAGCTTGTCCAGCGACAATGAGCAGTTCTTC. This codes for CASSLSSDNEQFF.

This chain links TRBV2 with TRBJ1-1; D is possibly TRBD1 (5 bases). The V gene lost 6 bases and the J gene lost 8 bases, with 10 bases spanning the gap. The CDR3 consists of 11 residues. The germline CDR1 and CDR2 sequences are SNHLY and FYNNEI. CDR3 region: CASRGLAEAFF. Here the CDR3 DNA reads TGTGCCAGCAGGGGACTCGCCGAAGCTTTCTTT.

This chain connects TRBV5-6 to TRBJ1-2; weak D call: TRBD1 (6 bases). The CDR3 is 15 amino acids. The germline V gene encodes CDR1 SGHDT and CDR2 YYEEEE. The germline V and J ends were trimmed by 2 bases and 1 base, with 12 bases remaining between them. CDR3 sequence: CASSFSNRVNYGYTF. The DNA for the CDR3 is TGTGCCAGCAGCTTCTCCAACAGGGTTAACTATGGCTACACCTTC.

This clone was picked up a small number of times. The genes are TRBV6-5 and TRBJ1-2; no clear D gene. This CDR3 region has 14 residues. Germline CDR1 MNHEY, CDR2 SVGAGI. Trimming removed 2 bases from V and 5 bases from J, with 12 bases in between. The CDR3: CASSYRGREYGYTF. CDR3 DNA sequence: TGTGCCAGCAGTTACCGGGGTAGGGAGTATGGCTACACCTTC.

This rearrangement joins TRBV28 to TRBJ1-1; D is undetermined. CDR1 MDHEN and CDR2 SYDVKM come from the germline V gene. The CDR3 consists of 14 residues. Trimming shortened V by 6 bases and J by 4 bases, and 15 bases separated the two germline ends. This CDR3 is CASRGFLLGTEAFF. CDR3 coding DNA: TGTGCCAGCAGGGGGTTTTTACTAGGCACTGAAGCTTTCTTT.

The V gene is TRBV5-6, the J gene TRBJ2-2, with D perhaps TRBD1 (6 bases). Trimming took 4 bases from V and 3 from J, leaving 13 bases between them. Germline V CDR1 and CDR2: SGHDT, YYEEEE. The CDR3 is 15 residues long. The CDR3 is CASSVPPGDTGELFF. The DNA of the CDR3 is TGTGCCAGCAGCGTCCCCCCAGGGGACACCGGGGAGCTGTTTTTT.

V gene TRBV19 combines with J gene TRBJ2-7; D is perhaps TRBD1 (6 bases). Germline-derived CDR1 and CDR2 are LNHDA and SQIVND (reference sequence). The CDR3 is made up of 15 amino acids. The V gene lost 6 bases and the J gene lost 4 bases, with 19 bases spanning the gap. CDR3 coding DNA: TGTGCCAGTAGCCGGACAGAAGGAGACAGATACGAGCAGTACTTC. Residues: CASSRTEGDRYEQYF.

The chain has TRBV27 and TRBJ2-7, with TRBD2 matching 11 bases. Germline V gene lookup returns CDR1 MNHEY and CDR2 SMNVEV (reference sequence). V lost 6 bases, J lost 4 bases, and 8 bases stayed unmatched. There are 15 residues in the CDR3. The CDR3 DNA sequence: TGTGCCAGCAGGACGGGACTAGCGGCAAGATACGAGCAGTACTTC. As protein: CASRTGLAARYEQYF.

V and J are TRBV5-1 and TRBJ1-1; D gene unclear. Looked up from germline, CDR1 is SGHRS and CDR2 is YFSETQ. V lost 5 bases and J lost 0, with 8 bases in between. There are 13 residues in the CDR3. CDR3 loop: CASRQEMNTEAFF. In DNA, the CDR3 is TGCGCCAGCAGGCAGGAAATGAACACTGAAGCTTTCTTT.

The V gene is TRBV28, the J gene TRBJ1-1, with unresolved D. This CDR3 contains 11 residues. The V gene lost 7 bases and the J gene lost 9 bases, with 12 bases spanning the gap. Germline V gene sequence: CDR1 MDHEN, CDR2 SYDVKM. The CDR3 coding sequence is TGTGCCAGCATGGAACGGGTTAAAGCTTTCTTT. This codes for CASMERVKAFF.

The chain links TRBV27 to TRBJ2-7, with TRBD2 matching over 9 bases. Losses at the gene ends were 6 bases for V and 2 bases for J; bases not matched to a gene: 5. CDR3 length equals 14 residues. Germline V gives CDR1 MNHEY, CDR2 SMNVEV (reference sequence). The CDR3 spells CASRGTSRPYEQYF. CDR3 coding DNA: TGTGCCAGCAGGGGGACTAGCAGACCCTACGAGCAGTACTTC.

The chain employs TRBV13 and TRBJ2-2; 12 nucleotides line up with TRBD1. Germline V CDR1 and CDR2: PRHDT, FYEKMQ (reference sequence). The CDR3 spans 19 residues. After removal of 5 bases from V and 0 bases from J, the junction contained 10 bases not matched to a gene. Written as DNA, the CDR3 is TGTGCCAGCAGCGACGGGACAGGGGGCCTCCCCGCGAACACCGGGGAGCTGTTTTTT. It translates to CASSDGTGGLPANTGELFF.

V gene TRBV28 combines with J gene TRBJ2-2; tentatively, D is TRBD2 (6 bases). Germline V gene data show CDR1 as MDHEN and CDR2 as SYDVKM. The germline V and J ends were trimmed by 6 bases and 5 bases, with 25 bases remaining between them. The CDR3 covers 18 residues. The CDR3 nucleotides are TGTGCCAGCAGCTTTTCGAAGGTTAGCGGAGGGAGGACCGGGGAGCTGTTTTTT. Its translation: CASSFSKVSGGRTGELFF.

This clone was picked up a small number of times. The DNA of the CDR3 is TGTGCCAGCAGTATAGGGGTCGAGCAGTACTTC. It is translated as CASSIGVEQYF. This chain joins TRBV6-6 and TRBJ2-7; perhaps TRBD1 as D (5 bases). The CDR3 has 11 residues. Germline loops: CDR1 MNHNY, CDR2 SVGAGI (reference sequence). V gave up 5 bases and J gave up 6 bases, with 8 bases separating them.

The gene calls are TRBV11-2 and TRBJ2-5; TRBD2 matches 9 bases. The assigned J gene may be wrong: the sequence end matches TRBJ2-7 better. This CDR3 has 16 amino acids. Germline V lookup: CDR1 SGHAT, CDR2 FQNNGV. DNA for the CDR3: TGTGCCAGCACCCCGCTTGGACTAGCGCGCTCCTACGAGCAGTACTTC. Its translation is CASTPLGLARSYEQYF.

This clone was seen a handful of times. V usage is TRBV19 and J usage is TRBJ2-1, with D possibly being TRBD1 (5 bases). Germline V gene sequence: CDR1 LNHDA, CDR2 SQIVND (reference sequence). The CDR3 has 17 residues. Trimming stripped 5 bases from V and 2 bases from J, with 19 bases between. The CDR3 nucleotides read TGTGCCAGTAGTCCCGATCCTTTTAAGGGGCCCTACAATGAGCAGTTCTTC. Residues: CASSPDPFKGPYNEQFF.

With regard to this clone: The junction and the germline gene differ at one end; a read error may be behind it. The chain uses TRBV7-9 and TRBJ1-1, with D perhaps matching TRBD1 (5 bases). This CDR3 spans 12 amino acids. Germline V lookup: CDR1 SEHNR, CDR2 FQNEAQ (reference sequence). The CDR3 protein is CSSSVTVTEAFF. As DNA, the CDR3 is TGTTCCAGCAGCGTGACAGTGACTGAAGCTTTCTTT.

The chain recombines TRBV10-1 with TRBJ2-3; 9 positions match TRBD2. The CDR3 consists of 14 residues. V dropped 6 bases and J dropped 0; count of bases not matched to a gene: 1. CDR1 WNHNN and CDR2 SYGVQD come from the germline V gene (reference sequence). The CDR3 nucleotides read TGCGCCAGCAGCACTAGCGGGAGCACAGATACGCAGTATTTT. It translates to CASSTSGSTDTQYF.

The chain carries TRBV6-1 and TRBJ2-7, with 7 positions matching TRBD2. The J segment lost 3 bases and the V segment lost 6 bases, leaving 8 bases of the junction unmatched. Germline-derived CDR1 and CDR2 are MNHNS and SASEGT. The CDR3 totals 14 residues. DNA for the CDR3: TGTGCCAGCAGGCGGGGGACTACCAACTACGAGCAGTACTTC. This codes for CASRRGTTNYEQYF.

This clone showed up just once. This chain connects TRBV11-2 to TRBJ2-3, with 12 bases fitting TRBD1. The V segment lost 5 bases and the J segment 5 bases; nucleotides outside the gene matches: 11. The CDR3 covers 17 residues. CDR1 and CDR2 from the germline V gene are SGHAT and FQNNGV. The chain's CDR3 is CASSKALGTGGEDTQYF. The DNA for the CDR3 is TGTGCCAGCAGCAAGGCCCTCGGGACAGGGGGCGAAGATACGCAGTATTTT.

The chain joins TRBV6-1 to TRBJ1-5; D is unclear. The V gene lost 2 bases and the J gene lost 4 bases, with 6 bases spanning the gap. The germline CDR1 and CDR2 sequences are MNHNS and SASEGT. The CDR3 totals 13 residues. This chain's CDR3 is CASSETGNQPQHF. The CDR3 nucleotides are TGTGCCAGCAGTGAAACGGGAAATCAGCCCCAGCATTTT.

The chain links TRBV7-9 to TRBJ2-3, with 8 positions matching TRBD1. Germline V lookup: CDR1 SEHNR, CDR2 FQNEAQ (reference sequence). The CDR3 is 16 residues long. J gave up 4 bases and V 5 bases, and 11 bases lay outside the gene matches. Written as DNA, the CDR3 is TGTGCCAGCAGCCCCCTCGGGCAGGGGGCCGCAGATACGCAGTATTTT. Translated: CASSPLGQGAADTQYF.

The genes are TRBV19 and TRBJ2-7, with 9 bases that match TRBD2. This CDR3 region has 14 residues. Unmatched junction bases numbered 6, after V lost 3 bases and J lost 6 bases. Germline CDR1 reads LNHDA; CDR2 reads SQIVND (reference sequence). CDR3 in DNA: TGTGCCAGTAGTATTACTCGGACTAGCGTCGAGCAGTACTTC. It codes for CASSITRTSVEQYF. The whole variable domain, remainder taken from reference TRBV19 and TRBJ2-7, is DGGITQSPKYLFRKEGQNVTLSCEQNLNHDAMYWYRQDPGQGLRLIYYSQIVNDFQKGDIAEGYSVSREKKESFPLTVTSAQKNPTAFYLCASSITRTSVEQYFGPGTRLTVT.

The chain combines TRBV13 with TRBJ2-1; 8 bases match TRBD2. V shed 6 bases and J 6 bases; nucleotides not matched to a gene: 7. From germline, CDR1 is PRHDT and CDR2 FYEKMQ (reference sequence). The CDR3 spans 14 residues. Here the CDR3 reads CASRGEREGNEQFF. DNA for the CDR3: TGTGCCAGCAGAGGGGAACGGGAGGGCAATGAGCAGTTCTTC.